The 12 T cell receptor beta chains below come from one sample, sequenced in a study of cytomegalovirus exposure and HLA in healthy donors. Vbeta (60) and Jbeta (13) primers were used in the PCR. TCRdb keeps only in-frame clones here, not all; method: immunoSEQ multiplex PCR. The data show 200,000 or so clones, with more than 70% seen just once and approximately 0.26% held by the top ten. The material sequenced was PBMCs. The receptors stem from a boy aged 5-17 years in good health and CMV-seronegative.

This clone has only a few counts. The chain links TRBV9 to TRBJ2-5; D perhaps matches TRBD2 (5 bases). This CDR3 is built from 15 residues. Between the trimmed V and J ends, which lost 0 bases and 7 bases, there was a span of 16 bases. Germline lookup yields CDR1 SGDLS and CDR2 YYNGEE. CDR3 nucleotide sequence: TGTGCCAGCAGCGTAGACGGAAGTTTCAGCGGGACCCAGTACTTC. Translation: CASSVDGSFSGTQYF.

The J gene is TRBJ1-1, the V gene TRBV5-4, with TRBD1 matching over 8 bases. V gave up 4 bases and J gave up 9 bases; unmatched junction bases: 11. The CDR3 extends over 14 amino acids. Germline assignment: CDR1 SGHNT and CDR2 YYREEE (reference sequence). CDR3 in amino acids: CASSLGQGRLQAFF. The CDR3 DNA follows: TGTGCCAGCAGCCTCGGACAGGGAAGGCTCCAAGCTTTCTTT.

Only one count was recorded for this clone. This sequence joins TRBV30 and TRBJ1-4; TRBD1 is a possible D gene (5 bases). The germline V gene has CDR1 GTSNPN and CDR2 SVGIG (reference sequence). The CDR3 is 16 amino acids. With 4 bases removed from V and 4 bases from J, the gap between germline ends came to 19 bases. CDR3 protein: CAWNLRSGGLNEKLFF. CDR3 nucleotides: TGTGCCTGGAATCTGCGTTCTGGGGGACTTAATGAAAAACTGTTTTTT.

This chain joins TRBV5-4 and TRBJ2-5; unclear D gene. The CDR3 is 11 amino acids. Trimming stripped 4 bases from V and 4 bases from J, with 5 bases between. CDR1 is SGHNT, CDR2 YYREEE, per germline (reference sequence). The CDR3 loop is CASSHGETQYF. The CDR3 bases are TGTGCCAGCAGCCACGGAGAGACCCAGTACTTC.

The chain combines TRBV5-6 with TRBJ1-1; no definite D call. The length of the CDR3 is 17 residues. Deletions cut 6 bases from V and 0 bases from J, with 21 bases between. CDR1 SGHDT and CDR2 YYEEEE come from the germline V gene. The CDR3 bases are TGTGCCAGCACCGCTCGTCCGGAGATAATCATGAACACTGAAGCTTTCTTT. It is translated as CASTARPEIIMNTEAFF.

This clone has a handful of counts. The V gene is TRBV30, the J gene TRBJ2-2; no reliable D call. The germline V and J ends were trimmed by 7 bases and 4 bases, with 22 bases remaining between them. Germline CDR1 is GTSNPN and CDR2 is SVGIG (reference sequence). This CDR3 spans 16 amino acids. The CDR3 DNA follows: TGTGCCTCCGACCCTCTAGGCGGTGAGGTCACCGGGGAGCTGTTTTTT. Translation gives CASDPLGGEVTGELFF. The full variable domain, with the rest looked up from reference TRBV30 and TRBJ2-2, is SQTIHQWPATLVQPVGSPLSLECTVEGTSNPNLYWYRQAAGRGLQLLFYSVGIGQISSEVPQNLSASRPQDRQFILSSKKLLLSDSGFYLCASDPLGGEVTGELFFGEGSRLTVL.

The genes are TRBV4-2 and TRBJ2-7; possibly TRBD2 for D (6 bases). Trimming removed 1 base at V and 0 bases at J, with 10 bases between. CDR3 length: 15 amino acids. Germline V gene data show CDR1 as LGHNA and CDR2 as YNFKEQ. CDR3: CASSQVHGSSYEQYF. The CDR3 DNA follows: TGTGCCAGCAGCCAAGTCCACGGGAGCTCCTACGAGCAGTACTTC.

This chain uses TRBV4-1 with TRBJ2-3; D is undetermined. Germline V gene sequence: CDR1 MGHRA, CDR2 YSYEKL. CDR3 length: 13 residues. V lost 1 base and J lost 5, with 7 bases in between. CDR3 bases: TGCGCCAGCAGCCAAGTTGGGCAAGATACGCAGTATTTT. Residues: CASSQVGQDTQYF.

This clone has just a few counts. The genes are TRBV6-1 and TRBJ2-7; 11 bases are shared with TRBD2. V gave up 2 bases and J gave up 8 bases; unmatched junction bases: 2. Germline CDR1 reads MNHNS; CDR2 reads SASEGT. This CDR3 is built from 13 residues. The CDR3 spells CASSELAGGKQYF. The DNA of the CDR3 is TGTGCCAGCAGTGAACTAGCGGGAGGTAAGCAGTACTTC.

The chain joins TRBV6-1 to TRBJ1-1; perhaps TRBD1 as D (6 bases). Trimming left V 7 bases short and J 1 base short, with 13 bases between. The CDR3 consists of 14 residues. The V gene's germline CDR1 is MNHNS and CDR2 SASEGT. Here the CDR3 reads CASNPGTSNTEAFF. The CDR3 DNA is TGTGCCAGCAATCCCGGGACATCGAACACTGAAGCTTTCTTT.

J is TRBJ1-1 and V is TRBV6-4, with a weak D call TRBD1 (5 bases). Germline CDR1 and CDR2: MRHNA and SNTAGT. The CDR3 is 14 residues long. V shed 2 bases and J shed 4 bases, with 11 bases lying between them. The CDR3 sequence is CASSDGREGTEAFF. CDR3 nucleotides: TGTGCCAGCAGTGACGGCAGGGAGGGCACTGAAGCTTTCTTT.

The chain employs TRBV9 and TRBJ2-5; a weak D match, TRBD1 (5 bases). Matching the DNA end better, TRBJ2-7 makes the J call doubtful. CDR3 length equals 14 residues. Germline V gene data show CDR1 as SGDLS and CDR2 as YYNGEE. The DNA for the CDR3 is TGTGCCAGCAGCCCACAGGTGATCACCTACGAGCAGTACTTC. The encoded protein is CASSPQVITYEQYF.